This paragraph reports one T cell receptor (beta chain). What it binds is not known. The data originate from a study of T cell clones after liver transplantation. Across the whole study: Pre-transplant mixed lymphocyte reactions yielded third-party-reactive TCRbeta sequences as comparators for graft-donor-reactive sequences. General observations from the study: In a couple of subjects, few donor cells limited the measurable donor-reactive repertoire.

Here immunoSEQ multiplex PCR was the method, and the copy in TCRdb shows in-frame clones only, minus some. The data contain about 75,000 clones, under 90% of them singletons. V dropped 4 bases and J dropped 3 bases, with 15 bases sitting between them. The CDR3 contains 15 residues. Germline assignment: CDR1 LGHNA and CDR2 YNFKEQ. This clonotype was sampled from a human patient who received a liver transplant. Some T cells may arise from the graft donor. The rearrangement links TRBV4-2 to TRBJ1-1; weak D call: TRBD1 (6 bases). The source material was CD4+ T cells from blood, sampled 48 months after liver transplant. The CDR3 is CASSRGGQGDTEAFF. CDR3 DNA sequence: TGTGCCAGCAGCCGGGGGGGGCAGGGTGACACTGAAGCTTTCTTT.